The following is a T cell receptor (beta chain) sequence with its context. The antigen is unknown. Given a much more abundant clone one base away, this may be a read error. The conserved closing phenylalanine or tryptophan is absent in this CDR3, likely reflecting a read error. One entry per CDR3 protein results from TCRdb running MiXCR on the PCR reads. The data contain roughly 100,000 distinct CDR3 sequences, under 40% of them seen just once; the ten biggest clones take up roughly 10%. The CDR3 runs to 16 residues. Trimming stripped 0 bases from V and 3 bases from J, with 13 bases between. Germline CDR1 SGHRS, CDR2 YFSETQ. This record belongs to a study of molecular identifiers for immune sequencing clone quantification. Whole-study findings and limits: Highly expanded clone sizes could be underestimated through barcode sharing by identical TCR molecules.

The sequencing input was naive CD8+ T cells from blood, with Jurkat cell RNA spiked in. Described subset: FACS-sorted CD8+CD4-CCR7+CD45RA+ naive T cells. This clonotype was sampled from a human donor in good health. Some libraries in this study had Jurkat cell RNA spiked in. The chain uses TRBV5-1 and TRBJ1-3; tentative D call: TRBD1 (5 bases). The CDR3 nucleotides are TGCGCCAGCAGCTTGGGTGCTTGGACACGTGGAAACACCATATATTCT. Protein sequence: CASSLGAWTRGNTIYS.